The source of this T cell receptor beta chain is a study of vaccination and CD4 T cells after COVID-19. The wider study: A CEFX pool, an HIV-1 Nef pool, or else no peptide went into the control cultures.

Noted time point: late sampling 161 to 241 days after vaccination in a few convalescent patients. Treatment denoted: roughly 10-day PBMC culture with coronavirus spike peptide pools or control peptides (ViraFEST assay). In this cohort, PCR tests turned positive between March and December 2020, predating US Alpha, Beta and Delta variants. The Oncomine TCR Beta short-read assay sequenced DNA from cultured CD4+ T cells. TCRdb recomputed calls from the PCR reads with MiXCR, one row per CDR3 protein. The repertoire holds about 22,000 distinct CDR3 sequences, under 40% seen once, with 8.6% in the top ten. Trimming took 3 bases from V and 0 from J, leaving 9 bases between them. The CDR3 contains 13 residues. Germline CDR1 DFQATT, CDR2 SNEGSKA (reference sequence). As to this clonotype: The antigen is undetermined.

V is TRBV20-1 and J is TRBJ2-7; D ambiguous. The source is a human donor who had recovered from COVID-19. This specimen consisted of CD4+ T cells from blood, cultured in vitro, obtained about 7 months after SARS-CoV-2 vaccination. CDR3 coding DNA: TGCAGTGCTAGTTCCGGAGTCTCCTACGAGCAGTACTTC. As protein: CSASSGVSYEQYF.